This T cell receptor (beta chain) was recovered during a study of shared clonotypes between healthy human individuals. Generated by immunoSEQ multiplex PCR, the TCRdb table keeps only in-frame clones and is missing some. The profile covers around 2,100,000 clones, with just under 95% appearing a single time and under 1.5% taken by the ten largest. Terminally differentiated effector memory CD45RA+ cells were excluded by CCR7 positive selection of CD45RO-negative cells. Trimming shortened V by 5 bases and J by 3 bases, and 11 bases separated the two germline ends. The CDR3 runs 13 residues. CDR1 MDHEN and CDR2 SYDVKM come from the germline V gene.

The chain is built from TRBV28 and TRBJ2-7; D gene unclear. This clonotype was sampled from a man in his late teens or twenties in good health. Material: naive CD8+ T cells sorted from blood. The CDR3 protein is CASSMLVNYEQYF. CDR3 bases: TGTGCCAGCAGTATGTTAGTCAACTACGAGCAGTACTTC.